What follows describes a single T cell receptor beta chain. These data are taken from a study of blood T cell repertoires in COVID-19. Study at large: In Cohort 3, a recovered donor had either two negative PCRs, clearance, or symptom resolution. The samples span acute and convalescent COVID-19 from the United States, Italy and Spain.

Data came from immunoSEQ multiplex PCR; TCRdb stores just in-frame clones and leaves some out. The table includes 250,000 to 300,000 clones, more than 70% detected once. In terms of age and location, participants ranged from roughly 18 to 90 years and lived in about two dozen US areas. The sequencing sample was made of PBMCs or T cells enriched from blood (not recorded which). This sequence originates from a woman aged 60 to 75 in a cohort exposed to, infected with or recovered from COVID-19 (not recorded which).

The CDR3 protein is CASSKSGDNQPQHF. The CDR3 coding sequence is TGTGCCAGCAGTAAATCAGGGGACAATCAGCCCCAGCATTTT. The V call is TRBV25-1, the J call TRBJ1-5, with D maybe TRBD1 (6 bases). The CDR3 totals 14 residues. Per germline, CDR1 MGHDK and CDR2 SYGVNS. The V and J ends lost 5 bases and 3 bases respectively, with 11 bases between them.